This T cell receptor beta chain derives from a study of T-cell reconstitution after alpha-beta-depleted transplantation in children. This clonotype was picked up a small number of times. The antigen is not known. Study-level results: After transplant, at about two months, alpha-beta T cells were reportedly derived from several hundred expanded graft clones. Newly produced T cells mostly provided counts and TCRbeta diversity after one year, as hyperexpanded clones declined. Recipient T cells and thymic progenitors that survived gave rise to the high TCRbeta diversity observed at day 60 in some patients.

The CDR3 is 16 amino acids. Losses at the gene ends were 0 bases for V and 2 bases for J; bases not matched to a gene: 6. Germline CDR1 SGDLS, CDR2 YYNGEE. During its preparation, the TCRbeta library received unique molecular identifiers. TCRdb reprocessed the PCR reads with MiXCR, giving one entry per CDR3 protein. The sample includes approximately 350,000 distinct CDR3 sequences, around 15% seen only once; the top ten take about 41%. The TCR comes from a male patient between 2 and 10 years old who had a stem cell transplant for acute lymphoblastic leukemia, so the T cells may come from the graft donor. The material was PBMCs, mostly from graft donor cells, obtained 360 days after TCRalphabeta/CD19-depleted stem cell transplant. The rearrangement joins TRBV9 to TRBJ2-5, with 8 bases aligning to TRBD2. The CDR3 nucleotides are TGTGCCAGCAGCGTAGGGGCACTAGCGGCACAAGAGACCCAGTACTTC. It is translated as CASSVGALAAQETQYF.